These 4 T cell receptor beta chains share one sample of origin, sequenced in a study of T-cell reconstitution after alpha-beta-depleted transplantation in children. During its preparation, the TCRbeta library received unique molecular identifiers. In TCRdb, the PCR reads were re-called with MiXCR into one record per CDR3 protein. The data contain hundreds of thousands of distinct CDR3 sequences, roughly 15% of them singletons. The starting material was PBMCs from the stem cell graft donor, obtained from the stem cell graft. The receptors were sampled from a human donor who donated a stem cell graft to a child with acute myeloid leukemia.

This clonotype has a count of ten or more. The gene calls are TRBV20-1 and TRBJ1-1, with D unclear. Germline values: CDR1 DFQATT, CDR2 SNEGSKA (reference sequence). This CDR3 is built from 15 residues. Trimming stripped 1 base from V and 0 bases from J, with 12 bases between. CDR3 sequence: CSARGIGHMNTEAFF. The DNA of the CDR3 is TGCAGTGCTAGAGGTATAGGGCACATGAACACTGAAGCTTTCTTT.

The chain combines TRBV20-1 with TRBJ1-3; 7 bases are a match to TRBD1. CDR1 and CDR2 (germline): DFQATT, SNEGSKA (reference sequence). The CDR3 loop spans 14 amino acids. J was trimmed by 4 bases and V by 3 bases; bases with no gene match: 6. The CDR3 DNA reads TGCAGTGCTAGCGTGACAGGGAGGGGAAACACCATATATTTT. It encodes CSASVTGRGNTIYF.

This clonotype has at least ten counts. The chain employs TRBV20-1 and TRBJ1-2, with D perhaps matching TRBD1 (5 bases). Germline CDR1 and CDR2: DFQATT and SNEGSKA (reference sequence). The CDR3 covers 14 residues. The V end lost 5 bases, the J end lost 7 bases, and 20 bases lay between the germline ends. CDR3 sequence (DNA): TGCAGTGCTCTAACAAGCAGGGTGGCAGCTGGCTACACCTTC. Translated, it gives CSALTSRVAAGYTF.

This clonotype was observed many times. The V and J genes are TRBV20-1 and TRBJ2-2; D is unresolved. V shed 3 bases and J shed 7 bases, with 12 bases lying between them. Germline assignment: CDR1 DFQATT and CDR2 SNEGSKA (reference sequence). CDR3 size: 13 residues. CDR3 amino acids: CSASSAIVGELFF. The CDR3 region has the DNA TGCAGTGCTAGTTCCGCTATAGTCGGGGAGCTGTTTTTT.